These 23 T cell receptor beta chains share one sample of origin, sequenced in a study of shared clonotypes between healthy human individuals. CD45RO-negative, CCR7-positively selected cells formed the naive CD8 fraction, excluding terminally differentiated effector memory CD45RA+ cells. Clones were sequenced by immunoSEQ multiplex PCR, and TCRdb holds only the in-frame ones, with some missing. The data contain about 2.2 million clones, just over 90% of them singletons. Sequenced material: naive CD8+ T cells from PBMCs. Receptors were obtained from a man aged 18 to 29 in good health. Some clones in this sample may be carry-over from other donors' samples.

The chain couples TRBV9 to TRBJ1-4; D unresolved. This CDR3 is built from 14 residues. V was clipped by 0 bases and J by 5 bases, with 8 bases between them. Germline V gives CDR1 SGDLS, CDR2 YYNGEE. CDR3 loop: CASSVGPGNEKLFF. CDR3 DNA: TGTGCCAGCAGCGTAGGGCCGGGAAATGAAAAACTGTTTTTT.

The chain carries TRBV14 and TRBJ2-3; 7 nucleotides align to TRBD2. Germline V gene lookup returns CDR1 SGHDN and CDR2 FVKESK. Losses at the gene ends were 2 bases for V and 5 bases for J; bases not matched to a gene: 4. The CDR3 is 14 amino acids. Here the CDR3 reads CASSQNPGGDTQYF. The CDR3 DNA is TGTGCCAGCAGCCAAAATCCGGGGGGAGATACGCAGTATTTT.

The chain employs TRBV13 and TRBJ2-3; D is unresolved. Germline V lookup: CDR1 PRHDT, CDR2 FYEKMQ (reference sequence). There are 13 residues in the CDR3. Trimming shortened V by 4 bases and J by 1 base, and 6 bases separated the two germline ends. The CDR3 bases are TGTGCCAGCAGCTCAGGTGGCACAGATACGCAGTATTTT. This codes for CASSSGGTDTQYF.

The chain uses TRBV7-9 and TRBJ2-1; 9 bases fit TRBD1. The CDR3 extends over 16 amino acids. V lost 5 bases and J lost 8; bases outside the gene matches: 13. Germline assignment: CDR1 SEHNR and CDR2 FQNEAQ (reference sequence). Here the CDR3 reads CASSRPRDRATDEQFF. The CDR3 DNA reads TGTGCCAGCAGCCGGCCCCGGGACAGGGCCACAGATGAGCAGTTCTTC.

The chain uses TRBV30 and TRBJ1-2; D might be TRBD1 (5 bases). CDR3 length: 14 amino acids. V was shortened by 5 bases and J by 4 bases, with 17 bases between the two germline ends. The germline gives CDR1 GTSNPN, CDR2 SVGIG (reference sequence). CDR3 nucleotide sequence: TGTGCCTGGGGGACCAGGGTACCCGCCTATGGCTACACCTTC. Residues: CAWGTRVPAYGYTF.

The chain links TRBV27 to TRBJ2-4; D may match TRBD1 or TRBD2 (5 bases each). There are 16 residues in the CDR3. V lost 2 bases to trimming and J lost 4 bases, with 15 bases between them. Germline CDR1 is MNHEY and CDR2 is SMNVEV (reference sequence). In DNA form, the CDR3 reads TGTGCCAGCAGTTTAGGCCCCGGGGCAGGGAAAAACATTCAGTACTTC. Translating gives CASSLGPGAGKNIQYF.

The CDR3 region has the DNA TGTGCCAGCAGTCCCCAAACTAGCGGGAGGGCGCGGAAGACCCAGTACTTC. It translates to CASSPQTSGRARKTQYF. The V and J genes are TRBV28 and TRBJ2-5; 13 bases align to TRBD2. Germline CDR1 reads MDHEN; CDR2 reads SYDVKM. The V gene end was trimmed by 5 bases and the J gene end by 6 bases; junction bases not matched to a gene: 12. CDR3 length: 17 amino acids.

The genes are TRBV5-1 and TRBJ2-7; D may match TRBD1 or TRBD2 (7 bases each). V was cut by 3 bases and J by 4 bases, with 14 bases left in between. Germline CDR1 SGHRS, CDR2 YFSETQ. The CDR3 contains 14 residues. CDR3 coding DNA: TGCGCCAGCAGCTGGAACAGGGGAGGGTACGAGCAGTACTTC. Translated, it gives CASSWNRGGYEQYF.

V usage is TRBV13 and J usage is TRBJ1-6, with 9 bases aligning to TRBD1. V was clipped by 4 bases and J by 5 bases; unmatched bases: 3. The CDR3 sequence is 15 residues long. Germline loops: CDR1 PRHDT, CDR2 FYEKMQ (reference sequence). The CDR3 spells CASSSNRGHNSPLHF. CDR3 nucleotides: TGTGCCAGCAGCTCTAACAGGGGGCATAATTCACCCCTCCACTTT.

This chain joins TRBV6-6 and TRBJ1-4, with D unclear. Trimming stripped 1 base from V and 5 bases from J, with 11 bases between. Germline values: CDR1 MNHNY, CDR2 SVGAGI (reference sequence). The CDR3 sequence is 15 residues long. CDR3 sequence: CASSYWGGGNEKLFF. In DNA, the CDR3 is TGTGCCAGCAGTTACTGGGGAGGCGGGAATGAAAAACTGTTTTTT.

V is TRBV28 and J is TRBJ2-5; the match to TRBD2 covers 11 bases. J lost 4 bases, V lost 5 bases, and 3 bases had no gene match. Per the germline V gene, CDR1 is MDHEN and CDR2 is SYDVKM. The CDR3 consists of 14 residues. The CDR3 DNA reads TGTGCCAGCAGTGGTCTAGCGGGAGGAGAGACCCAGTACTTC. It translates to CASSGLAGGETQYF.

The J gene is TRBJ2-5, the V gene TRBV6-5; D uncertain. This CDR3 comprises 14 residues. Germline V gene data show CDR1 as MNHEY and CDR2 as SVGAGI. V was pared by 0 bases and J by 3 bases, with 8 bases between. The CDR3 sequence: CASSYSGQKETQYF. CDR3 in DNA: TGTGCCAGCAGTTACTCGGGTCAGAAAGAGACCCAGTACTTC.

This clone appeared once. This chain links TRBV6-5 with TRBJ2-7, with no clear D. Trimming removed 10 bases at V and 2 bases at J, with 12 bases between. This CDR3 region has 12 residues. CDR1 and CDR2 from the germline V gene are MNHEY and SVGAGI. CDR3 nucleotides: TGTGCCACCTCTACTACTCCCTACGAGCAGTACTTC. Translation gives CATSTTPYEQYF.

A note on this clone: Additional DNA sequences in this sample encode the identical CDR3. The genes are TRBV28 and TRBJ1-1; D not certain. Trimming shortened V by 2 bases and J by 1 base, and 8 bases separated the two germline ends. The CDR3 has 14 residues. The V gene's germline CDR1 is MDHEN and CDR2 SYDVKM. The CDR3 region has the DNA TGTGCCAGCAGTTTAGCGGGAGAGAACACTGAAGCTTTCTTT. It codes for CASSLAGENTEAFF.

The rearrangement uses TRBV28 and TRBJ1-3; D gene unclear. Per the germline V gene, CDR1 is MDHEN and CDR2 is SYDVKM. This CDR3 region has 12 residues. V lost 6 bases and J 5 bases, leaving 8 bases between the germline ends. The CDR3 DNA follows: TGTGCCAGCAGCCTCCCTCGAAACACCATATATTTT. Its protein is CASSLPRNTIYF.

A single count supports this clone. The chain couples TRBV28 to TRBJ2-7; 14 nucleotides line up with TRBD2. Looked up from germline, CDR1 is MDHEN and CDR2 is SYDVKM. This CDR3 comprises 17 residues. The J segment lost 7 bases and the V segment lost 7 bases, leaving 15 bases of the junction unmatched. The CDR3 sequence is CASIGSGTSGRTGEQYF. DNA of the CDR3: TGTGCCAGCATAGGATCTGGGACTAGCGGGAGAACGGGGGAGCAGTACTTC.

This clone was seen just once. The rearrangement links TRBV6-1 to TRBJ1-2; D might be TRBD1 (5 bases). The CDR3 is 14 amino acids. The germline V and J ends were trimmed by 6 bases and 0 bases, with 11 bases remaining between them. CDR1 and CDR2 (germline): MNHNS, SASEGT. The CDR3 nucleotides are TGTGCCAGCAGCAACGGGGGAACTAACTATGGCTACACCTTC. It yields the protein CASSNGGTNYGYTF.

As concerns this clone: The same CDR3 also results from other DNA sequences found in this sample. This rearrangement joins TRBV5-1 to TRBJ2-1, with no clear D. V shed 0 bases and J shed 0 bases, with 4 bases lying between them. The germline gives CDR1 SGHRS, CDR2 YFSETQ. The CDR3 is made up of 14 amino acids. CDR3: CASSLGGSYNEQFF. Here the CDR3 DNA reads TGCGCCAGCAGCTTGGGTGGCTCCTACAATGAGCAGTTCTTC.

V usage is TRBV11-3 and J usage is TRBJ2-5; 7 positions agree with TRBD2. J was trimmed by 1 base and V by 5 bases; bases with no gene match: 10. Germline loops: CDR1 SGHNT, CDR2 YENEEA. This CDR3 has 16 residues. CDR3 DNA: TGTGCCAGCAGCCCCCTCCCGGGGAGGGCCCAAGAGACCCAGTACTTC. This gives the protein CASSPLPGRAQETQYF.

The chain recombines TRBV30 with TRBJ2-1; D not certain. The CDR3 is made up of 13 amino acids. V shed 0 bases and J shed 4 bases, with 7 bases lying between them. The germline V gene has CDR1 GTSNPN and CDR2 SVGIG (reference sequence). This CDR3 reads CAWSVWLYNEQFF. DNA for the CDR3: TGTGCCTGGAGTGTATGGTTATACAATGAGCAGTTCTTC.

The gene calls are TRBV29-1 and TRBJ1-5; no definite D call. CDR1 is SQVTM and CDR2 is ANQGSEA in the germline V gene. V was clipped by 3 bases and J by 8 bases, with 14 bases between them. The CDR3 is 13 amino acids. As DNA, the CDR3 is TGCAGCGTTGATGCTGGTGTCGGGGAGCCCCAGCATTTT. This sequence encodes CSVDAGVGEPQHF.

The rearrangement joins TRBV28 to TRBJ2-5; perhaps TRBD2 as D (6 bases). This CDR3 contains 17 residues. Trimming left V 4 bases short and J 4 bases short, with 22 bases between. CDR1 and CDR2 (germline): MDHEN, SYDVKM. In nucleotides, the CDR3 is TGTGCCAGCAGTTCCGTTGGCGCGGGGTCACCCCCAGAGACCCAGTACTTC. Its protein product is CASSSVGAGSPPETQYF.

The chain links TRBV9 to TRBJ2-7; the D is unclear. The CDR3 has 15 amino acids. Germline V gene data show CDR1 as SGDLS and CDR2 as YYNGEE. The V gene lost 0 bases and the J gene lost 3 bases, with 13 bases spanning the gap. Here the CDR3 reads CASSVAAVLGYEQYF. For the CDR3, the DNA is TGTGCCAGCAGCGTAGCTGCGGTACTTGGCTACGAGCAGTACTTC.